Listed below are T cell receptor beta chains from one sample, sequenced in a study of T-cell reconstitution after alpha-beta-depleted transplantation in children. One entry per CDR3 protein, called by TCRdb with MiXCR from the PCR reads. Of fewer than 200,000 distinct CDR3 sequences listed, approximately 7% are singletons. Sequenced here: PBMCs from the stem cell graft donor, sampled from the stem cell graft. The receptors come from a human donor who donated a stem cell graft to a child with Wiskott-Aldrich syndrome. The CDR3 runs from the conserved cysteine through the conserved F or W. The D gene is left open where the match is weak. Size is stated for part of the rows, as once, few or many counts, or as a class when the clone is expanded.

CDR3 DNA: TGTGCCAGCAGTCCCCTGCCCAGCTTCACCGGGGAGCTGTTTTTT
CDR3 protein: CASSPLPSFTGELFF
J gene: TRBJ2-2
clone size: .
V gene: TRBV6-2/TRBV6-3
D gene: .

CDR3 DNA: TGTGCCAGCAGTCCCCGATGGAGCAATCAGCCCCAGCATTTT
CDR3 protein: CASSPRWSNQPQHF
J gene: TRBJ1-5
clone size: many
V gene: TRBV5-6
D gene: .

CDR3 DNA: TGTGCCAGCAGCCACTCCTCCGGGGGTCGAGGCTACACCTTC
CDR3 protein: CASSHSSGGRGYTF
J gene: TRBJ1-2
clone size: many
V gene: TRBV3-1
D gene: .

CDR3 DNA: TGTGCCAGCAGTTTTCAAATGGGACAGCCAATGATATCCTACGAGCAGTACTTC
CDR3 protein: CASSFQMGQPMISYEQYF
J gene: TRBJ2-7
clone size: many
V gene: TRBV28
D gene: TRBD1

CDR3 DNA: TGTGCCAGCAGTTACTCGACAGGGAACTGGGGGCCCCAGCATTTT
CDR3 protein: CASSYSTGNWGPQHF
J gene: TRBJ1-5
clone size: many
V gene: TRBV6-5
D gene: TRBD1

CDR3 DNA: TGCGCCAGCAGCTTTGGACAGGTTGAGACCCAGTACTTC
CDR3 protein: CASSFGQVETQYF
J gene: TRBJ2-5
clone size: many
V gene: TRBV5-1
D gene: TRBD1

CDR3 DNA: TGTGCCATAGAATTCCGGGACCAGCACTACGAGCAGTACTTC
CDR3 protein: CAIEFRDQHYEQYF
J gene: TRBJ2-7
clone size: many
V gene: TRBV10-3
D gene: .

CDR3 DNA: TGCAGTGCAAAGAGGCCCACAGACAACACTGAAGCTTTCTTT
CDR3 protein: CSAKRPTDNTEAFF
J gene: TRBJ1-1
clone size: many
V gene: TRBV20-1
D gene: .

CDR3 DNA: TGTGCCAGCAGTTTGACAGGGGATCTTCAGCCCCAGCATTTT
CDR3 protein: CASSLTGDLQPQHF
J gene: TRBJ1-5
clone size: many
V gene: TRBV12-3/TRBV12-4
D gene: TRBD1

CDR3 DNA: TGTGCCAGCAGAAATAGACTAGCGGGAGGGACGTACGAGCAGTACTTC
CDR3 protein: CASRNRLAGGTYEQYF
J gene: TRBJ2-7
clone size: .
V gene: TRBV6-1
D gene: TRBD2

CDR3 DNA: TGCAGTGCTAGAGATGACCTCTACGGGGAGCAGTTCTTC
CDR3 protein: CSARDDLYGEQFF
J gene: TRBJ2-1
clone size: many
V gene: TRBV20-1
D gene: .

CDR3 DNA: TGCAGCGTTGAAATAGGGAACCAAGAGACCCAGTACTTC
CDR3 protein: CSVEIGNQETQYF
J gene: TRBJ2-5
clone size: many
V gene: TRBV29-1
D gene: .

CDR3 DNA: TGTGCCAGCTCGGGACAGCTGAATTCACCCCTCCACTTT
CDR3 protein: CASSGQLNSPLHF
J gene: TRBJ1-6
clone size: many
V gene: TRBV18
D gene: TRBD1

CDR3 DNA: TGTGCCAGCAGTTTCCCTAGCGGGGGAGCCAAAAACATTCAGTACTTC
CDR3 protein: CASSFPSGGAKNIQYF
J gene: TRBJ2-4
clone size: few
V gene: TRBV28
D gene: TRBD2

CDR3 DNA: TGCTGTGCTAGAGGTGAAGGGGCCGGGACTAGCGGGAGATATGTCTACGAGCAGTACTTC
CDR3 protein: CCARGEGAGTSGRYVYEQYF
J gene: TRBJ2-7
clone size: .
V gene: TRBV20-1
D gene: TRBD2

CDR3 DNA: TGCGCCAGCAGCTTGGAGGGGACAGTGCTAACCTACGAGCAGTACTTC
CDR3 protein: CASSLEGTVLTYEQYF
J gene: TRBJ2-7
clone size: many
V gene: TRBV5-1
D gene: TRBD1

CDR3 DNA: TGTGCCAGCAGTCCCCGACAGGACGGGCCAGAGACCCAGTACTTC
CDR3 protein: CASSPRQDGPETQYF
J gene: TRBJ2-5
clone size: many
V gene: TRBV28
D gene: .

CDR3 DNA: TGTGCCATACTGGGACAGGGCGCCTACGAGCAGTACTTC
CDR3 protein: CAILGQGAYEQYF
J gene: TRBJ2-7
clone size: many
V gene: TRBV10-3
D gene: TRBD1

CDR3 DNA: TGTGCCAGCACCGTTATCTCCGGGACTAGCGTCTACGAGCAGTACTTC
CDR3 protein: CASTVISGTSVYEQYF
J gene: TRBJ2-7
clone size: many
V gene: TRBV7-2
D gene: TRBD2

CDR3 DNA: TGTGCCAGCAGTTTAGCGCCGAGAGTTCCGTCCTACGAGCAGTACTTC
CDR3 protein: CASSLAPRVPSYEQYF
J gene: TRBJ2-7
clone size: many
V gene: TRBV12-3/TRBV12-4
D gene: .

CDR3 DNA: TGTGCCACCGGCCCATTAGCGGGTACCCTTCGGGGGCAGTTCTTC
CDR3 protein: CATGPLAGTLRGQFF
J gene: TRBJ2-1
clone size: many
V gene: TRBV6-5
D gene: TRBD2

CDR3 DNA: TGCAGTGCAGCAACAGGGGCGTACTCCTACGAGCAGTACTTC
CDR3 protein: CSAATGAYSYEQYF
J gene: TRBJ2-7
clone size: many
V gene: TRBV20-1
D gene: TRBD1

CDR3 DNA: TGTGCCAGCAGTTTTAGCGGGAGGGGCACCGGGGAGCTGTTTTTT
CDR3 protein: CASSFSGRGTGELFF
J gene: TRBJ2-2
clone size: many
V gene: TRBV12-3/TRBV12-4
D gene: TRBD2

CDR3 DNA: TGTGCCAGCAGTTTCGGAAGGACAGGGGGAGAAGCTTTCTTT
CDR3 protein: CASSFGRTGGEAFF
J gene: TRBJ1-1
clone size: many
V gene: TRBV12-3/TRBV12-4
D gene: TRBD1

CDR3 DNA: TGTGCCAGCAGCACCCGATCGTCTCTCTACGAGCAGTACTTC
CDR3 protein: CASSTRSSLYEQYF
J gene: TRBJ2-7
clone size: few
V gene: TRBV7-9
D gene: .

CDR3 DNA: TGTGCCAGCAGCTTATTTCACCGGAACACCGGGGAGCTGTTTTTT
CDR3 protein: CASSLFHRNTGELFF
J gene: TRBJ2-2
clone size: many
V gene: TRBV11-2
D gene: .

CDR3 DNA: TGTGCCAGCAGTCGGGCTATCCCCCAAGAGACCCAGTACTTC
CDR3 protein: CASSRAIPQETQYF
J gene: TRBJ2-5
clone size: many
V gene: TRBV25-1
D gene: .

CDR3 DNA: TGCGCCAGCAGCTTGTGGGACCGCACAGATACGCAGTATTTT
CDR3 protein: CASSLWDRTDTQYF
J gene: TRBJ2-3
clone size: many
V gene: TRBV5-1
D gene: .

CDR3 DNA: TGTGCCAGCAGCTGGGACAACAACTATGGCTACACCTTC
CDR3 protein: CASSWDNNYGYTF
J gene: TRBJ1-2
clone size: many
V gene: TRBV3-1
D gene: .

CDR3 DNA: TGTGCCAGCAGGGAAGTGCCGGTCACTGAAGCTTTCTTT
CDR3 protein: CASREVPVTEAFF
J gene: TRBJ1-1
clone size: .
V gene: TRBV2
D gene: .

CDR3 DNA: TGTGCCAGCAGTCAACGTCGACTGGGACTAGCGGGAGGCGCGAACACCGGGGAGCTGTTTTTT
CDR3 protein: CASSQRRLGLAGGANTGELFF
J gene: TRBJ2-2
clone size: many
V gene: TRBV6-1
D gene: TRBD2

CDR3 DNA: TGCGCCAGCAGCTTAGGGACAGAGAGGACCTACGAGCAGTACTTC
CDR3 protein: CASSLGTERTYEQYF
J gene: TRBJ2-7
clone size: many
V gene: TRBV5-1
D gene: TRBD1

CDR3 DNA: TGCGCCAGCAGCTTGAGGGACGGCACCGGGGAGCTGTTTTTT
CDR3 protein: CASSLRDGTGELFF
J gene: TRBJ2-2
clone size: many
V gene: TRBV5-1
D gene: .

CDR3 DNA: TGTGCCAGCAGCTTAGATCAATGGGCTAGCACAGATACGCAGTATTTT
CDR3 protein: CASSLDQWASTDTQYF
J gene: TRBJ2-3
clone size: .
V gene: TRBV11-2
D gene: .

CDR3 DNA: TGTGCCAGCAGCTTATCACTAGCGGGGGCCTCTGGAGAGCAGTACTTC
CDR3 protein: CASSLSLAGASGEQYF
J gene: TRBJ2-7
clone size: few
V gene: TRBV7-2
D gene: TRBD2

CDR3 DNA: TGTGCCAGCAGTTTCCCGGGGAGTTATGGCTACACCTTC
CDR3 protein: CASSFPGSYGYTF
J gene: TRBJ1-2
clone size: many
V gene: TRBV12-3/TRBV12-4
D gene: .

CDR3 DNA: TGTGCCAGTAGTCTCGTGCGGACTGGCACCGGGGAGCTGTTTTTT
CDR3 protein: CASSLVRTGTGELFF
J gene: TRBJ2-2
clone size: few
V gene: TRBV19
D gene: .

CDR3 DNA: TGCAGCGGCAGGACAGGGGTGAACACTGAAGCTTTCTTT
CDR3 protein: CSGRTGVNTEAFF
J gene: TRBJ1-1
clone size: many
V gene: TRBV29-1
D gene: TRBD1

CDR3 DNA: TGTGCCAGCAGCTCCCTTTTAAAGCGTGAAGCTTTCTTT
CDR3 protein: CASSSLLKREAFF
J gene: TRBJ1-1
clone size: many
V gene: TRBV11-2
D gene: .

CDR3 DNA: TGTGCCAGCAGCCAAGATTATCGTCCAGGGGACTATGGCTACACCTTC
CDR3 protein: CASSQDYRPGDYGYTF
J gene: TRBJ1-2
clone size: few
V gene: TRBV3-1
D gene: .

CDR3 DNA: TGTGCCAGCAGACCCAGGGAGCTAGCGGAGTCCGGGGAGCTGTTTTTT
CDR3 protein: CASRPRELAESGELFF
J gene: TRBJ2-2
clone size: many
V gene: TRBV12-3/TRBV12-4
D gene: TRBD2

CDR3 DNA: TGTGCCAGCAGCTTAGGTTCGAGCTCCTACAATGAGCAGTTCTTC
CDR3 protein: CASSLGSSSYNEQFF
J gene: TRBJ2-1
clone size: many
V gene: TRBV7-8
D gene: .

CDR3 DNA: TGCGCCAGCAGCCAAGCCCACAGGGCCCCGAACACTGAAGCTTTCTTT
CDR3 protein: CASSQAHRAPNTEAFF
J gene: TRBJ1-1
clone size: many
V gene: TRBV4-1
D gene: .

CDR3 DNA: TGTGCCAGCAGTTTGAGGCGGGGCCTAATTACCCAGTACTTC
CDR3 protein: CASSLRRGLITQYF
J gene: TRBJ2-5
clone size: many
V gene: TRBV27
D gene: .

CDR3 DNA: TGTGCCAGCAGCTTGATTCTGGGAAGGTTTTCCGGGGAGCTGTTTTTT
CDR3 protein: CASSLILGRFSGELFF
J gene: TRBJ2-2
clone size: many
V gene: TRBV5-6
D gene: .

CDR3 DNA: TGTGCCAGCAGTTACTCGAGAGACCCTTCCTACGAGCAGTACTTC
CDR3 protein: CASSYSRDPSYEQYF
J gene: TRBJ2-7
clone size: many
V gene: TRBV6-5
D gene: .

CDR3 DNA: TGTGCCAGCAGCCCAAGGGCTGTCACAGATACGCAGTATTTT
CDR3 protein: CASSPRAVTDTQYF
J gene: TRBJ2-3
clone size: few
V gene: TRBV5-5
D gene: .

CDR3 DNA: TGCGCCAGCAGCCAAAGGACTAGCGGGGGGAACGAGCAGTACTTC
CDR3 protein: CASSQRTSGGNEQYF
J gene: TRBJ2-7
clone size: many
V gene: TRBV4-1
D gene: TRBD2

CDR3 DNA: TGTGCCAGCAGCTTAGTGTATGGACAAGAGACCCAGTACTTC
CDR3 protein: CASSLVYGQETQYF
J gene: TRBJ2-5
clone size: .
V gene: TRBV11-2
D gene: .

CDR3 DNA: TGTGCCAGCAGAACCGGACAGCTCAATGAGCAGTTCTTC
CDR3 protein: CASRTGQLNEQFF
J gene: TRBJ2-1
clone size: many
V gene: TRBV28
D gene: .

CDR3 DNA: TGTGCCAGCAGTTTTGGGCAGGGGGTTAGTGGCTACACCTTC
CDR3 protein: CASSFGQGVSGYTF
J gene: TRBJ1-2
clone size: many
V gene: TRBV12-3/TRBV12-4
D gene: TRBD1

CDR3 DNA: TGTGCCAGCAGTACAGGGGCGCGAAATTGGAGGCCCCTCCACTTT
CDR3 protein: CASSTGARNWRPLHF
J gene: TRBJ1-6
clone size: many
V gene: TRBV28
D gene: TRBD1

CDR3 DNA: TGTGCCAGCTCACCTCCAGGGAGAGATACGCAGTATTTT
CDR3 protein: CASSPPGRDTQYF
J gene: TRBJ2-3
clone size: many
V gene: TRBV18
D gene: .

CDR3 DNA: TGTGCCAGCAGTCGGACTAGCGGGACGGCAGATACGCAGTATTTT
CDR3 protein: CASSRTSGTADTQYF
J gene: TRBJ2-3
clone size: many
V gene: TRBV12-3/TRBV12-4
D gene: TRBD2

CDR3 DNA: TGCAGCGTTGAAGGTGGTGGAGAGACCCAGTACTTC
CDR3 protein: CSVEGGGETQYF
J gene: TRBJ2-5
clone size: .
V gene: TRBV29-1
D gene: .

CDR3 DNA: TGCGCCAGCAGCTTGGGGGTCGTCGGCAGGGCCTTCTCTGGAAACACCATATATTTT
CDR3 protein: CASSLGVVGRAFSGNTIYF
J gene: TRBJ1-3
clone size: many
V gene: TRBV5-1
D gene: .

CDR3 DNA: TGCAGCGTCCAAACGCGTGAAGCTTTCTTT
CDR3 protein: CSVQTREAFF
J gene: TRBJ1-1
clone size: many
V gene: TRBV29-1
D gene: .

CDR3 DNA: TGTGCCAGCAGCCCAGATGGGACAGGTTATGAAAAACTGTTTTTT
CDR3 protein: CASSPDGTGYEKLFF
J gene: TRBJ1-4
clone size: many
V gene: TRBV9
D gene: TRBD1

CDR3 DNA: TGTGCCAGCAGCCGACAGGGGGCGACTAATGAAAAACTGTTTTTT
CDR3 protein: CASSRQGATNEKLFF
J gene: TRBJ1-4
clone size: many
V gene: TRBV5-5
D gene: TRBD1